This TCR beta chain was captured in a study of response to subunit inactivated influenza vaccine. TCRdb analysed the RT-PCR reads with MiXCR anew, one entry per CDR3 protein. This table holds roughly 540,000 distinct CDR3 sequences, approximately 20% found once. The CDR3 loop spans 13 amino acids. Germline V lookup: CDR1 SGHKS, CDR2 YYEKEE (reference sequence). V lost 4 bases and J lost 5; bases outside the gene matches: 6. These records were also assigned to another study, of T cells expressing NK-cell markers. This second report adds: The cDNA for TCR beta came from 5'RACE template switching with UMIs. Several experiments employed an anti-gamma-delta TCR antibody to confine sorting to alpha-beta TCR T cells. No clear determination of HCMV specificity was made for expanded NKG2C+ T cell clones.

The specimen was CD4+ T cells sorted from PBMCs, collected about 13 days after vaccination. The chain joins TRBV5-5 to TRBJ2-7; TRBD1 agrees at 7 bases. The sequence was obtained from a man aged 50 to 59 who received an inactivated influenza vaccine. This CDR3 reads CASSPQDRDEQYF. DNA for the CDR3: TGTGCCAGCAGCCCCCAAGACAGGGACGAGCAGTACTTC. The full variable domain, completed using reference TRBV5-5 and TRBJ2-7, is DAGVTQSPTHLIKTRGQQVTLRCSPISGHKSVSWYQQVLGQGPQFIFQYYEKEERGRGNFPDRFSARQFPNYSSELNVNALLLGDSALYLCASSPQDRDEQYFGPGTRLTVT.